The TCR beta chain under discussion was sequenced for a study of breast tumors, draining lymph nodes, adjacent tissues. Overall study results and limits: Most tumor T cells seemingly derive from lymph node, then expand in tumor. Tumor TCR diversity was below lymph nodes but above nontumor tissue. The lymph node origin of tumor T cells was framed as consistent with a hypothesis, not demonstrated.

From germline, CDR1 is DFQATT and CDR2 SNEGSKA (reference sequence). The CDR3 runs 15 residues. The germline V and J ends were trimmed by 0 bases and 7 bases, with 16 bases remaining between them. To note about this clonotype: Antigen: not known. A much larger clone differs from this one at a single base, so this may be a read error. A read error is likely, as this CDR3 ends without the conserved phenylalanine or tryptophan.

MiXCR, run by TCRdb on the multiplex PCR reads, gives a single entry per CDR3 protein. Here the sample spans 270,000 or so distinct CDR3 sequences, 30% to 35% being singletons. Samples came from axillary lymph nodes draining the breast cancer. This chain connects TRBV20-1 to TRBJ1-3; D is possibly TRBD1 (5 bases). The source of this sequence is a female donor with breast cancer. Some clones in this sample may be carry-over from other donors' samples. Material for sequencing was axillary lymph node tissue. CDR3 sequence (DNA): TGCAGTGCTAGAGAGTCAGTCCCCGGGGGGAACACCATATATTCT. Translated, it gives CSARESVPGGNTIYS.